This T cell receptor beta chain emerged from a study of blood T cell repertoires in COVID-19. Method: immunoSEQ multiplex PCR; TCRdb's copy keeps in-frame clones and lacks some. This repertoire shows about 160,000 clones, about nine tenths found once; its top ten account for roughly 4%. V lost 4 bases, J lost 1 base, and 10 bases lay in between. The CDR3 covers 14 residues. CDR1 LGHDT and CDR2 YNNKEL come from the germline V gene (reference sequence). The source material was peripheral blood. The source is a woman in her sixties who had recovered from COVID-19. The chain employs TRBV3-1 (or the pseudogene TRBV3-2) and TRBJ1-1, with a weak D call TRBD1 (6 bases). CDR3 amino acids: CASSPGGANTEAFF. CDR3 DNA sequence: TGTGCCAGCAGCCCCGGGGGGGCGAACACTGAAGCTTTCTTT.